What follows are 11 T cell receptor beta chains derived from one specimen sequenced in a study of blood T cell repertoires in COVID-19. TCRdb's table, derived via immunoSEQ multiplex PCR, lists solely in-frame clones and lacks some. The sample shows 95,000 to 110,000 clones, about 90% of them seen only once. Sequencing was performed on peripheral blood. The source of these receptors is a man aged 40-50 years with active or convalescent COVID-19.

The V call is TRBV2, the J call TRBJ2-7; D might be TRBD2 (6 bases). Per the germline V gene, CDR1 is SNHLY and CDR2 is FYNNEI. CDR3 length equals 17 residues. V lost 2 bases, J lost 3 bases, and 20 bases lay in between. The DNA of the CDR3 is TGTGCCAGCAGTGAATCGCGGGACCTTTCCCCCTACTACGAGCAGTACTTC. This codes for CASSESRDLSPYYEQYF.

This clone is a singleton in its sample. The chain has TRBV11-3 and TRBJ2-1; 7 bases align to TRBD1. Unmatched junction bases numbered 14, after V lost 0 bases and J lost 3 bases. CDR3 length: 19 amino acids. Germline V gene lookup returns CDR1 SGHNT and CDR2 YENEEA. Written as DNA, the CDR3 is TGTGCCAGCAGCTTAGATGGGTACGGACAGGTGTCGAACTACAATGAGCAGTTCTTC. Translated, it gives CASSLDGYGQVSNYNEQFF.

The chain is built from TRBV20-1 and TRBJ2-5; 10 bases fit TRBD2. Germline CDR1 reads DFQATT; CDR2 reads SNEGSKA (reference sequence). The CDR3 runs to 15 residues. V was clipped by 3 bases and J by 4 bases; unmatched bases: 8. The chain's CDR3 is CSASFLAGGVETQYF. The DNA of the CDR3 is TGCAGTGCTAGTTTCTTAGCGGGAGGAGTAGAGACCCAGTACTTC.

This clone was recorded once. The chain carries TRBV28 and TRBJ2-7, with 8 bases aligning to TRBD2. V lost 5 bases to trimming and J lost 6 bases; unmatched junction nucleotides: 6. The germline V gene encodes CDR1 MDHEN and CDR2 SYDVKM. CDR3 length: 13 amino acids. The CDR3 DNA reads TGTGCCAGCAGTCGCCCGGGGGGGGGCGAGCAGTACTTC. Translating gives CASSRPGGGEQYF.

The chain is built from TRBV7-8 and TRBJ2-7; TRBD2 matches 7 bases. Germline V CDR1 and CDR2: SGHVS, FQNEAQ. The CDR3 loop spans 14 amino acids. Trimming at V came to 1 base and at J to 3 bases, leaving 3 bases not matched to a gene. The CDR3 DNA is TGTGCCAGCAGCTTAGGGGCGGGAGTCTACGAGCAGTACTTC. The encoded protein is CASSLGAGVYEQYF.

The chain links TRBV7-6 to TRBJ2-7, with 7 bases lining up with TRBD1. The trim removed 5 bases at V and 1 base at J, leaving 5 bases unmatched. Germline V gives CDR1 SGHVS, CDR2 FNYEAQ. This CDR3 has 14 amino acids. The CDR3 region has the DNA TGTGCCAGCAGCAACGGACAGGCTTCCTACGAGCAGTACTTC. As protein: CASSNGQASYEQYF.

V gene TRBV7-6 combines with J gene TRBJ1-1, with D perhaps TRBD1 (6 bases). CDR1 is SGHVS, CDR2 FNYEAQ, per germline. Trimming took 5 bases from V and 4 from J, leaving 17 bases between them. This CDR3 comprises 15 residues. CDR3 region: CASSLYRAFSTEAFF. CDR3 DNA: TGTGCCAGCAGCCTTTACAGGGCTTTTTCCACTGAAGCTTTCTTT.

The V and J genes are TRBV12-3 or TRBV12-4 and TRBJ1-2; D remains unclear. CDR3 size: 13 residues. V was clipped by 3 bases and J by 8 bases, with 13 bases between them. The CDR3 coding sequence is TGTGCCAGCAGTTTTGACCGTCGAGGGGGCTACACCTTC. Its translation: CASSFDRRGGYTF.

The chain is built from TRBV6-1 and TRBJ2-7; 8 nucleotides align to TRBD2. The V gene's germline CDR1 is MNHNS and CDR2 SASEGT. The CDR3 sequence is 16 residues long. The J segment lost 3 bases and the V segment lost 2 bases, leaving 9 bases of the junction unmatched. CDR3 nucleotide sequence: TGTGCCAGCAGTGAATGGCTTAGCGGGATGGTCTACGAGCAGTACTTC. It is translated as CASSEWLSGMVYEQYF.

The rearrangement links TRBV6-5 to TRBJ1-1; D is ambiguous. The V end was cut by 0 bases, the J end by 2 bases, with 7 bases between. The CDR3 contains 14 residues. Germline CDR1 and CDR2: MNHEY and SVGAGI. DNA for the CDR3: TGTGCCAGCAGTTACTCGAGGAGAAACACTGAAGCTTTCTTT. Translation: CASSYSRRNTEAFF.

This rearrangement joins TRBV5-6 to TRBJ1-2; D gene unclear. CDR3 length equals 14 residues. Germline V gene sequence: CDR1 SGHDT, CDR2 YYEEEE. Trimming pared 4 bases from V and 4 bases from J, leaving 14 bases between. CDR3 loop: CASSTRGVTYGYTF. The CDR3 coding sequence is TGTGCCAGCAGCACCCGGGGAGTCACCTATGGCTACACCTTC.